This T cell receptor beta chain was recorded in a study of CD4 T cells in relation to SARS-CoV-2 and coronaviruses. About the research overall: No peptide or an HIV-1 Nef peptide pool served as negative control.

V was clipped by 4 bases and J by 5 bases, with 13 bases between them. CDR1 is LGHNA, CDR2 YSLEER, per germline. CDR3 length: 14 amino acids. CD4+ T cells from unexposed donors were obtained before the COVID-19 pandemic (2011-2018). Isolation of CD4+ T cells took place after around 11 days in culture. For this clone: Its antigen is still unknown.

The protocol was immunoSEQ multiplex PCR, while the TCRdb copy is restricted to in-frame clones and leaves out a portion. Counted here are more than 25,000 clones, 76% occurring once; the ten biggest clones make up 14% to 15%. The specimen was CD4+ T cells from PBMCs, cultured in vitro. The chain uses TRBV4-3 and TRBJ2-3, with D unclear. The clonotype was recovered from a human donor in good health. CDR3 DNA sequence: TGCGCCAGCAGCCCAAGTTTCCCGATAGATACGCAGTATTTT. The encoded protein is CASSPSFPIDTQYF.